This T cell receptor (beta chain) was sequenced in a study of cytomegalovirus exposure and HLA in healthy donors. Findings and limits, study-wide: Cytomegalovirus association was listed for 150 to 200 TCR beta chains. For TCR beta chains, V- and J-gene trimming was later linked to a missense DCLRE1C variant.

At sampling all donors were nominally healthy, likely with unrecorded immune exposures. Concerning this clone itself: Its antigen is unknown.

It was with 60 Vbeta and 13 Jbeta primers that the PCR ran. The assay was immunoSEQ multiplex PCR, and TCRdb's table has in-frame clones only and misses some. The table lists about 170,000 clones, roughly 80% of them singletons. The V end lost 3 bases, the J end lost 1 base, and 20 bases lay between the germline ends. CDR3 size: 18 residues. From germline, CDR1 is LGHNA and CDR2 YSLEER. Specimen: PBMCs. This chain connects TRBV4-3 to TRBJ2-3; the D gene is possibly TRBD2 (5 bases). This TCR was recovered from a woman in her 50s in good health and CMV-seropositive. The CDR3 spells CASSHGLDGWRGTDTQYF. CDR3 bases: TGCGCCAGCAGCCACGGCCTTGATGGGTGGCGGGGCACAGATACGCAGTATTTT.